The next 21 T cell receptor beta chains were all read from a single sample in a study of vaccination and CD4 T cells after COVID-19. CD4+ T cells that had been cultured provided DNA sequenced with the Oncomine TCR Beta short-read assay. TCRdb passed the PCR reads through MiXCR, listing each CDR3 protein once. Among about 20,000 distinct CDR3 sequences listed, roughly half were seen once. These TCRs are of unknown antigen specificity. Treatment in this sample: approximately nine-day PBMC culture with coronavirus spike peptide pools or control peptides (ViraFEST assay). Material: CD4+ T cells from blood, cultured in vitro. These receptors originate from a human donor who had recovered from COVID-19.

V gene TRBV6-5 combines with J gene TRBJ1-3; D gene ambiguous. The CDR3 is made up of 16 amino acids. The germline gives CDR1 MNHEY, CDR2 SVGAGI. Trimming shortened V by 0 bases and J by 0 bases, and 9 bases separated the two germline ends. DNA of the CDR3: TGTGCCAGCAGTTACTCGTCGGCTAGCTCTGGAAACACCATATATTTT. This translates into CASSYSSASSGNTIYF.

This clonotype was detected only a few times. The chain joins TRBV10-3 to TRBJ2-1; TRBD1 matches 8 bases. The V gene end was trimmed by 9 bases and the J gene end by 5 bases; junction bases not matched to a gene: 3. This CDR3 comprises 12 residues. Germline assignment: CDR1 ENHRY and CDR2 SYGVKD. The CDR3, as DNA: TGTGCCATGCAGGGGGCCCACAATGAGCAGTTCTTC. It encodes CAMQGAHNEQFF.

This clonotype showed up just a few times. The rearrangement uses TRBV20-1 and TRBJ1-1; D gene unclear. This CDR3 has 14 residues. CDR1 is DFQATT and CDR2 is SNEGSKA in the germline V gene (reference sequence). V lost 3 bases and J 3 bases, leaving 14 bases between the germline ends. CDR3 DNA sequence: TGCAGTGCTAGCCCCGCCGCCAGGTACACTGAAGCTTTCTTT. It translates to CSASPAARYTEAFF.

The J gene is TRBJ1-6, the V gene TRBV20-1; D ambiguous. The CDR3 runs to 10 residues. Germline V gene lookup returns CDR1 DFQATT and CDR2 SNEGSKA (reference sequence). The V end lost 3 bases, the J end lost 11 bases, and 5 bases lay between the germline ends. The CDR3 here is CSASRPPLHF. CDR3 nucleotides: TGCAGTGCTAGCCGTCCACCCCTCCACTTT.

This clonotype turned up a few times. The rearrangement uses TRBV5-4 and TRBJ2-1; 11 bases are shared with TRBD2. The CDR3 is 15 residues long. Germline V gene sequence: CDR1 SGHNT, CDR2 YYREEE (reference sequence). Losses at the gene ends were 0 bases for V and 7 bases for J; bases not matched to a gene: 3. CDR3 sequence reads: CASSLGASGGNEQFF. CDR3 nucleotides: TGTGCCAGCAGCTTGGGTGCTAGCGGGGGGAATGAGCAGTTCTTC.

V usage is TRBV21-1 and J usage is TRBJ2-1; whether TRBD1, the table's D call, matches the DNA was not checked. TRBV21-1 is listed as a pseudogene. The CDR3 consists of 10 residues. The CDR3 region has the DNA TGTGGACAGGGACGGAATGAGCAGTTCTTC. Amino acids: CGQGRNEQFF.

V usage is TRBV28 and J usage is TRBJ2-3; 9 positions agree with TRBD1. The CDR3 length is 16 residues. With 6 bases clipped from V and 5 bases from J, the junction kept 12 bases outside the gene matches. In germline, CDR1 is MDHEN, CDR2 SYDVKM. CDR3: CASRPTQGAGLDTQYF. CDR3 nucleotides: TGTGCCAGCAGACCGACACAGGGGGCAGGTTTAGATACGCAGTATTTT.

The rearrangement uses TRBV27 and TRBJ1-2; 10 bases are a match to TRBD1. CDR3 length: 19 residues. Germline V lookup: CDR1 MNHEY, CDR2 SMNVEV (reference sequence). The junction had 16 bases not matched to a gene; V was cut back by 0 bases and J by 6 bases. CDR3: CASSLSEYGIGQGVHGYTF. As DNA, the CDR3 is TGTGCCAGCAGTTTATCGGAGTATGGAATCGGACAGGGGGTTCATGGCTACACCTTC.

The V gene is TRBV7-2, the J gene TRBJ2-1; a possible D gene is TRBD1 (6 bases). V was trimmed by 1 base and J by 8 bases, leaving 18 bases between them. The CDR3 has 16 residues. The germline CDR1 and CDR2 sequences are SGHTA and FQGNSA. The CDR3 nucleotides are TGTGCCAGCAGCTTAGATGGGGGCTCCATTTCGGATGAGCAGTTCTTC. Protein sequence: CASSLDGGSISDEQFF.

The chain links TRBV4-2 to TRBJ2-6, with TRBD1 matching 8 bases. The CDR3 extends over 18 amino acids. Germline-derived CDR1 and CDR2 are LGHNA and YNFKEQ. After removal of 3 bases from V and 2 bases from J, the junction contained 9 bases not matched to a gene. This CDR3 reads CASSQAIRTGTGANVLTF. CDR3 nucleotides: TGTGCCAGCAGCCAGGCTATCAGGACAGGGACTGGGGCCAACGTCCTGACTTTC.

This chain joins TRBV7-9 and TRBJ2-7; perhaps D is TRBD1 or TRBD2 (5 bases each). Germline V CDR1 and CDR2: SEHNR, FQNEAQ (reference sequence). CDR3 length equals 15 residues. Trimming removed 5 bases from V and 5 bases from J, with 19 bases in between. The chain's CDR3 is CASSLGSLVGDEQYF. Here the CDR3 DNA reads TGTGCCAGCAGCCTAGGGTCCCTCGTGGGGGACGAGCAGTACTTC.

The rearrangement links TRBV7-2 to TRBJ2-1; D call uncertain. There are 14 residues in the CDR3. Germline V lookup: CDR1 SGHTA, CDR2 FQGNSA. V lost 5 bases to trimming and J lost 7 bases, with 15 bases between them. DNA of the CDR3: TGTGCCAGCAGCCCTCTCAGGTATGTGAATGAGCAGTTCTTC. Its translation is CASSPLRYVNEQFF.

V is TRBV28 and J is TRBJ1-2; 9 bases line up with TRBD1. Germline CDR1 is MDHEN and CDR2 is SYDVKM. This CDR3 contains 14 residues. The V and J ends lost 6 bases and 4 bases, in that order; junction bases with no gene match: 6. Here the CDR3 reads CASRGQGRFYGYTF. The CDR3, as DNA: TGTGCCAGCAGGGGACAGGGTAGATTCTATGGCTACACCTTC.

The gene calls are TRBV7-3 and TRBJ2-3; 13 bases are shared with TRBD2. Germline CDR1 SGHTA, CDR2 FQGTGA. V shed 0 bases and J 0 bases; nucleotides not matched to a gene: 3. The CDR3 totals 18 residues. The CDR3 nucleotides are TGTGCCAGCAGCTTAACGGGACTAGCGGGACCTAGCACAGATACGCAGTATTTT. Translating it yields CASSLTGLAGPSTDTQYF.

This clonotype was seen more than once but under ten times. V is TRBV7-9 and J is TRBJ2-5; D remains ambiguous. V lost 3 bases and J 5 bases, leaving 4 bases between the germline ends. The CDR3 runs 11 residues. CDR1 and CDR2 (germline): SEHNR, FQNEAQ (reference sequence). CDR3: CASSFYETQYF. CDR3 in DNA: TGTGCCAGCAGCTTTTACGAGACCCAGTACTTC. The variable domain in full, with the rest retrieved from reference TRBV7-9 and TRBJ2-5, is DTGVSQNPRHKITKRGQNVTFRCDPISEHNRLYWYRQTLGQGPEFLTYFQNEAQLEKSRLLSDRFSAERPKGSFSTLEIQRTEQGDSAMYLCASSFYETQYFGPGTRLLVL.

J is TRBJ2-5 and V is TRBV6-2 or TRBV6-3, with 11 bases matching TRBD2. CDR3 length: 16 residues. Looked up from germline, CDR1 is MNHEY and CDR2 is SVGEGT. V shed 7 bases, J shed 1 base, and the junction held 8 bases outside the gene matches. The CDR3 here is CASMASGRYIQETQYF. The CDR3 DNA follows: TGTGCCAGCATGGCTAGCGGGAGGTATATCCAAGAGACCCAGTACTTC.

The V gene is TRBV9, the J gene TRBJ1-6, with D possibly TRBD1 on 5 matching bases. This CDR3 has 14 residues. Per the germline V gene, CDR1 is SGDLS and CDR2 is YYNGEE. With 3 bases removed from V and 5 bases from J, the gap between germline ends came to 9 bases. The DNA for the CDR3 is TGTGCCAGCAGCGCCCGACAGAATAATTCACCCCTCCACTTT. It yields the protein CASSARQNNSPLHF.

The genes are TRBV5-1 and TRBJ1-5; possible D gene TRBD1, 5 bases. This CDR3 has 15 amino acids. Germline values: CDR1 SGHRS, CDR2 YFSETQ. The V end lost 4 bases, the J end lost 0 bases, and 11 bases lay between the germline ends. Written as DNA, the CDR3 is TGCGCCAGCAGCGTGGAGGGGAATAGCAATCAGCCCCAGCATTTT. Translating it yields CASSVEGNSNQPQHF.

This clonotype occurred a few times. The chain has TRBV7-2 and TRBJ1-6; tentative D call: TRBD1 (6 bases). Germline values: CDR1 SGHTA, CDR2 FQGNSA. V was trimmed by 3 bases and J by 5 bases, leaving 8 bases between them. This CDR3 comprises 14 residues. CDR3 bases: TGTGCCAGCAGCTTCTACAGGGATAATTCACCCCTCCACTTT. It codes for CASSFYRDNSPLHF.

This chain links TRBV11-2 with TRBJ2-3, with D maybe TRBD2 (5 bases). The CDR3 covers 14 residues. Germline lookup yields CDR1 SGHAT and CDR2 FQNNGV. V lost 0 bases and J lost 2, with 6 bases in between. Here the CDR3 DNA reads TGTGCCAGCAGCTTAGAAGGACTCACAGATACGCAGTATTTT. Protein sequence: CASSLEGLTDTQYF. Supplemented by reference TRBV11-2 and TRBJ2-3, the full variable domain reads EAGVAQSPRYKIIEKRQSVAFWCNPISGHATLYWYQQILGQGPKLLIQFQNNGVVDDSQLPKDRFSAERLKGVDSTLKIQPAKLEDSAVYLCASSLEGLTDTQYFGPGTRLTVL.

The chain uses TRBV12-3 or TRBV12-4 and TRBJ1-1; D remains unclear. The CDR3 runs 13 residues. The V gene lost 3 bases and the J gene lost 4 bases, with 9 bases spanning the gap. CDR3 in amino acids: CASSFREATEAFF. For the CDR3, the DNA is TGTGCCAGCAGTTTTAGGGAAGCCACTGAAGCTTTCTTT.